Below, one T cell receptor beta chain is given with its context. The antigen is undetermined. The CDR3 has 16 amino acids. CDR1 is SGHRS and CDR2 is YFSETQ in the germline V gene. Trimming cost V 0 bases and J 7 bases; bases outside gene matches: 11. These data are taken from a study of cytomegalovirus exposure and HLA in healthy donors. Study conclusions and caveats: Altogether, around 160 TCR beta chains were recorded as cytomegalovirus-associated.

Vbeta (60) and Jbeta (13) primers were used in the PCR. Libraries were prepared by immunoSEQ multiplex PCR; TCRdb keeps only in-frame clonotypes and omits some of them. The sample includes over 70,000 clones, over 75% of them seen just once. Sequenced material: PBMCs. The receptor was derived from a male donor in good health and CMV-seropositive. The rearrangement links TRBV5-1 to TRBJ2-5; 8 nucleotides agree with TRBD1. The CDR3 nucleotides are TGCGCCAGCAGCTTGGCCCGACAGGGGTCACTGGGGACCCAGTACTTC. This sequence encodes CASSLARQGSLGTQYF.